Listed below are T cell receptor beta chains from one sample, sequenced in a study of CD8 T cells in ankylosing spondylitis. TCRdb re-analysed the 5' RACE reads in MiXCR, keeping a single row per CDR3 protein. Among under 550,000 distinct CDR3 sequences listed, 25% to 30% were seen once. Input material: blood, either unsorted or a sorted T cell fraction (not recorded which). Receptor source: a male donor with ankylosing spondylitis. CDR3s include the opening cysteine and the closing phenylalanine or tryptophan. Each record gives: clone size, D gene, V gene, J gene, CDR3 DNA, CDR3 protein. D genes are given only for firm matches. Clone size is not always given. Where it is, it says once, few, many or a class for expanded clones.

NA,TRBD1,TRBV15,TRBJ2-1,TGTGCCACCAGCAGAGGGGGACAGGGGTTTTTTTACAATGAGCAGTTCTTC,CATSRGGQGFFYNEQFF
NA,NA,TRBV7-2,TRBJ2-3,TGTGCCAGCACCTCTAGAGATACGCAGTATTTT,CASTSRDTQYF
few,TRBD1,TRBV25-1,TRBJ1-1,TGTGCCAGCAGTGAAAGGACAGGTCCTGAAGCTTTCTTT,CASSERTGPEAFF
few,NA,TRBV5-1,TRBJ2-1,TGCGCCAGCAGCTTGGCGCAGAGCTCCTACAATGAGCAGTTCTTC,CASSLAQSSYNEQFF
few,NA,TRBV7-2,TRBJ1-1,TGTGCCAGCAGCCCCCCCTCCCTTCGGGGTGAAGCTTTCTTT,CASSPPSLRGEAFF
NA,TRBD1,TRBV29-1,TRBJ2-1,TGCAGCGTTGAAAAGGGGGCTGGAGGCAATGAGCAGTTCTTC,CSVEKGAGGNEQFF
few,TRBD2,TRBV7-2,TRBJ2-1,TGTGCCAGCAGCTTTTTGGCGGGAGGAAGGAATGAGCAGTTCTTC,CASSFLAGGRNEQFF
NA,NA,TRBV13,TRBJ1-5,TGTGCCAGCAGCTTGGGGGCCCAGCCCCAGCATTTT,CASSLGAQPQHF
NA,NA,TRBV25-1,TRBJ2-6,TGTGCCAGCAGTCCGGCCGGAATAAATGGTGGCAACGTCCTGACTTTC,CASSPAGINGGNVLTF
NA,NA,TRBV12-3/TRBV12-4,TRBJ1-6,TGTGCCAGCAGACACGCCGGTGGGGCATATCATAATTCACCCCTCCACTTT,CASRHAGGAYHNSPLHF
NA,NA,TRBV19,TRBJ2-1,TGTGCCAGTAGTATCAGTACCAATGAGCAGTTCTTC,CASSISTNEQFF
NA,TRBD1,TRBV24-1,TRBJ2-1,TGTGCCACCAGTGATTGGGGAGACAGGGGGAGCTCCTACAATGAGCAGTTCTTC,CATSDWGDRGSSYNEQFF
few,TRBD2,TRBV3-1,TRBJ2-3,TGTGCCAGCAGCCCCGGACTAGCGGATACGCAGTATTTT,CASSPGLADTQYF
NA,NA,TRBV7-9,TRBJ1-1,TGTGCCAGCAGCTCACAGGGATTGAGCACTGAAGCTTTCTTT,CASSSQGLSTEAFF
few,TRBD2,TRBV5-5,TRBJ2-1,TGTGCCAGCAGCCCCCCTAGCGGAGGAAACAATGAGCAGTTCTTC,CASSPPSGGNNEQFF
NA,NA,TRBV12-3/TRBV12-4,TRBJ1-5,TGTGCCAGCAGTGAAGCCACGGGCAATCAGCCCCAGCATTTT,CASSEATGNQPQHF
NA,TRBD1,TRBV24-1,TRBJ1-5,TGTGCCACCAGCGCCACAGGGGATCCTTATCAGCCCCAGCATTTT,CATSATGDPYQPQHF
many,TRBD1,TRBV24-1,TRBJ2-1,TGTGCCACCAGTGATTTAGGTCGGGGACAGGGGAGAGACAATGAGCAGTTCTTC,CATSDLGRGQGRDNEQFF
NA,TRBD1,TRBV6-1,TRBJ2-1,TGTGCCAGCAGTGAATTACAGGGGTCCTACAATGAGCAGTTCTTC,CASSELQGSYNEQFF
NA,NA,TRBV7-9,TRBJ2-1,TGTGCCAGCACCATCGCGGGGCTGGATGAGCAGTTCTTC,CASTIAGLDEQFF
few,NA,TRBV4-2,TRBJ2-2,TGTGCCAGCAGCCAAGACCCAGGGGCGAACACCGGGGAGCTGTTTTTT,CASSQDPGANTGELFF
few,NA,TRBV5-1,TRBJ1-2,TGCGCCAGCAGCTTGGATGGCAGGGATCTTTCTGGCTACACCTTC,CASSLDGRDLSGYTF
few,NA,TRBV27,TRBJ2-1,TGTGCCAGCAGTCCCGCCGGGAAAGAACGGCGGGAGCAGTTCTTC,CASSPAGKERREQFF
few,NA,TRBV20-1,TRBJ2-5,TGCAGTGCTAGGGGGGGCTTAACCCAAGAGACCCAGTACTTC,CSARGGLTQETQYF
NA,NA,TRBV5-5,TRBJ2-1,TGTGCCAGCAGCCAAGTGGCAGGGTTACAGTTCTTC,CASSQVAGLQFF
few,TRBD2,TRBV5-1,TRBJ2-1,TGTGCCAGCAGCTTAGTAGCGGGAGGGGACAATGAGCAGTTCTTC,CASSLVAGGDNEQFF
many,TRBD2,TRBV5-1,TRBJ2-1,TGCGCCAGCAGCATCGGGACTAGCGGGAATGAGCAGTTCTTC,CASSIGTSGNEQFF
NA,NA,TRBV27,TRBJ1-2,TGTGCCAGCAGTTTGTTAGGAGGGGGATATGGCTACACCTTC,CASSLLGGGYGYTF
few,TRBD2,TRBV24-1,TRBJ2-1,TGTGCCACCAGTAGTAGTAGCGGGAGACTGAATGAGCAGTTCTTC,CATSSSSGRLNEQFF
NA,NA,TRBV6-1,TRBJ2-2,TGTGCCAGCAGTGAGCTAGGCGGGAATTGGGGCGGGGAGCTGTTTTTT,CASSELGGNWGGELFF
NA,TRBD1,TRBV20-1,TRBJ1-1,TGCAGTGCTAGAGATGAAGACAGGGCGAACACTGAAGCTTTCTTT,CSARDEDRANTEAFF
NA,NA,TRBV5-1,TRBJ1-1,TGCGCCAGCAGCTTGGATTGGGGGCAGGACACTGAAGCTTTCTTT,CASSLDWGQDTEAFF
few,TRBD2,TRBV5-1,TRBJ2-6,TGCGCCAGCAGCTCCGATCAACTAGCGGGAGGCTCTGGGGCCAACGTCCTGACTTTC,CASSSDQLAGGSGANVLTF
NA,TRBD1,TRBV29-1,TRBJ1-1,TGCAGCTCCGGCGGGTCCAGGGGGCAGACTGAAGCTTTCTTT,CSSGGSRGQTEAFF
NA,TRBD1,TRBV5-1,TRBJ2-1,TGCGCCAGCAGCCTGAGACAGGGGGCGCCTGGGAATGAGCAGTTCTTC,CASSLRQGAPGNEQFF
few,NA,TRBV5-8,TRBJ2-3,TGTGCCAGCAGTCGATACCCCCCTAGCACAGATACGCAGTATTTT,CASSRYPPSTDTQYF
few,NA,TRBV3-1,TRBJ1-4,TGTGCCAGCAGCCAAGGGCGTGAAAAACTGTTTTTT,CASSQGREKLFF
few,TRBD1,TRBV6-1,TRBJ2-7,TGTGCCAGCAGTGAAAGACAGGGGGCCTACGAGCAGTACTTC,CASSERQGAYEQYF
many,TRBD2,TRBV7-2,TRBJ2-3,TGTGCCAGCAGCCCGCTGGGACTAGCGGGAGGGCCAGATACGCAGTATTTT,CASSPLGLAGGPDTQYF
once,TRBD2,TRBV10-2,TRBJ2-5,TGCGCCAGCAGAGTAGCGGGAGGGCCGGGGGAGACCCAGTACTTC,CASRVAGGPGETQYF
NA,TRBD2,TRBV20-1,TRBJ2-2,TGCAGTGCCGGGACTAGCGGGACGAACACCGGGGAGCTGTTTTTT,CSAGTSGTNTGELFF
NA,TRBD2,TRBV5-1,TRBJ2-7,TGCGCCAGCAGGCCGACTAGCGGGAGGGCCTACGAGCAGTACTTC,CASRPTSGRAYEQYF
few,NA,TRBV6-2/TRBV6-3,TRBJ2-5,TGTGCCAGCAGCCCCGGACCCCAAGGGACCCAGTACTTC,CASSPGPQGTQYF
NA,TRBD2,TRBV4-2,TRBJ2-3,TGTGCCAGCAGCCAAGTTACAGCGGGAGGGCCGTTGAGAGATACGCAGTATTTT,CASSQVTAGGPLRDTQYF
few,NA,TRBV5-1,TRBJ2-3,TGCGCCAGCAATGACCGTTCCACAGATACGCAGTATTTT,CASNDRSTDTQYF
few,NA,TRBV20-1,TRBJ2-5,TGCAGTGCTACCCGGAGTAGCGGAATACTCCAAGAGACCCAGTACTTC,CSATRSSGILQETQYF
NA,TRBD1,TRBV7-9,TRBJ2-5,TGTGCCAGCAGGCGAGGGGGCGCAGTCGAGACCCAGTACTTC,CASRRGGAVETQYF
few,NA,TRBV4-1,TRBJ2-3,TGCGCCAGCAGCCAAGGAGCCGGTACGGATACGCAGTATTTT,CASSQGAGTDTQYF
few,NA,TRBV5-5,TRBJ1-1,TGTGCCAGCATCCCAGTAAGGCGGGATGAAGCTTTCTTT,CASIPVRRDEAFF
few,NA,TRBV7-9,TRBJ2-2,TGTGCCAGCAGCCCAGATGGGTTTGCAGGGGAGCTGTTTTTT,CASSPDGFAGELFF
NA,TRBD1,TRBV12-3/TRBV12-4,TRBJ2-2,TGTGCCAGCAGTCCGACAGGGGGGACCGGGGAGCTGTTTTTT,CASSPTGGTGELFF
many,NA,TRBV11-2,TRBJ1-1,TGTGCCAGCAGCCCTGGATCGGGGTTGGCTTTCTTT,CASSPGSGLAFF